These 29 T cell receptor beta chains share one sample of origin, sequenced in a study of control samples from healthy donors and cancer patients. Only in-frame clones appear in the TCRdb table, and some are missing; sequencing was by immunoSEQ multiplex PCR. The sample has tens of thousands of clones, approximately 91% seen once. Sequencing input: blood. The receptor source for this set is a man in his fifties in good health.

This chain connects TRBV18 to TRBJ1-2; TRBD1 matches at 7 bases. The CDR3 runs to 14 residues. Germline V gives CDR1 KGHSH, CDR2 LQKENI. Germline trimming cut 3 bases from V and 4 bases from J; bases unmatched to any gene: 5. In DNA form, the CDR3 reads TGTGCCAGCTCACCGGGGACAGTAAGCTATGGCTACACCTTC. Translating gives CASSPGTVSYGYTF.

J is TRBJ1-3 and V is TRBV10-3; D unclear. With 2 bases removed from V and 2 bases from J, the gap between germline ends came to 4 bases. CDR1 ENHRY and CDR2 SYGVKD come from the germline V gene. There are 13 residues in the CDR3. This CDR3 is CAISENTGNTIYF. CDR3 nucleotide sequence: TGTGCCATCAGTGAGAACACTGGAAACACCATATATTTT.

The chain joins TRBV5-1 to TRBJ1-2; D unclear. The CDR3 runs 16 residues. Germline V lookup: CDR1 SGHRS, CDR2 YFSETQ. V lost 6 bases to trimming and J lost 6 bases, with 24 bases between them. The CDR3 coding sequence is TGCGCCAGCACCCCCTTCGAGGCCGGTGGGTTCGATGGCTACACCTTC. This sequence encodes CASTPFEAGGFDGYTF.

The V gene is TRBV11-2, the J gene TRBJ2-2, with 9 bases lining up with TRBD1. Germline CDR1 SGHAT, CDR2 FQNNGV. CDR3 size: 17 residues. Trimming removed 1 base from V and 3 bases from J; junction bases left unmatched: 6. DNA for the CDR3: TGTGCCAGCAGCTTAGTCTCTGGACAGGGGTACACCGGGGAGCTGTTTTTT. Amino acids: CASSLVSGQGYTGELFF.

In its sample, this clone was seen once. J is TRBJ1-6 and V is TRBV15, with TRBD1 matching over 7 bases. The CDR3 extends over 20 amino acids. Germline V gene sequence: CDR1 LNHNV, CDR2 YYDKDF (reference sequence). V shed 0 bases, J shed 1 base, and the junction held 12 bases outside the gene matches. CDR3 residues: CATSRERGTVKFSYNSPLHF. The CDR3 nucleotides read TGTGCCACCAGCAGAGAGCGGGGGACAGTTAAGTTTTCCTATAATTCACCCCTCCACTTT. The full variable domain, rest sourced from reference TRBV15 and TRBJ1-6, is DAMVIQNPRYQVTQFGKPVTLSCSQTLNHNVMYWYQQKSSQAPKLLFHYYDKDFNNEADTPDNFQSRRPNTSFCFLDIRSPGLGDTAMYLCATSRERGTVKFSYNSPLHFGNGTRLTVT.

The V and J genes are TRBV5-1 and TRBJ2-5, with 10 bases lining up with TRBD2. V lost 4 bases, J lost 5 bases, and 5 bases stayed unmatched. The CDR3 length is 14 residues. The germline V gene encodes CDR1 SGHRS and CDR2 YFSETQ. CDR3 bases: TGCGCCAGCAGCAAAGCGGGGGGGCCGGAGACCCAGTACTTC. This translates into CASSKAGGPETQYF.

The chain has TRBV3-1 (or the pseudogene TRBV3-2) and TRBJ1-4; D unresolved. This CDR3 contains 11 residues. Between the trimmed V and J ends, which lost 4 bases and 7 bases, there was a span of 4 bases. The germline gives CDR1 LGHDT, CDR2 YNNKEL (reference sequence). CDR3 region: CASSPTEKLFF. The CDR3 DNA follows: TGTGCCAGCAGCCCAACTGAAAAACTGTTTTTT.

The DNA for the CDR3 is TGCGCCAGTTCCTTCGATGGGACAGGGCGTGGAGAGCAGTACTTC. The encoded protein is CASSFDGTGRGEQYF. J is TRBJ2-7 and V is TRBV5-1; 9 bases are shared with TRBD1. Germline CDR1 reads SGHRS; CDR2 reads YFSETQ. Trimming took 8 bases from V and 7 from J; bases not matched to a gene: 16. The CDR3 spans 15 residues.

The rearrangement uses TRBV10-1 and TRBJ2-7, with a weak D call TRBD1 (5 bases). The germline V gene has CDR1 WNHNN and CDR2 SYGVQD (reference sequence). V lost 0 bases and J lost 3, with 15 bases in between. This CDR3 is 16 amino acids long. CDR3: CASSESYLGADYEQYF. CDR3 sequence (DNA): TGCGCCAGCAGTGAGTCATACTTAGGGGCGGACTACGAGCAGTACTTC.

This clone has only a few counts. The gene calls are TRBV4-1 and TRBJ1-5; D is unclear. There are 14 residues in the CDR3. CDR1 and CDR2 from the germline V gene are MGHRA and YSYEKL. V lost 4 bases, J lost 3 bases, and 10 bases lay in between. The DNA for the CDR3 is TGCGCCAGCAGCCCCTTCGGACTCAATCAGCCCCAGCATTTT. It codes for CASSPFGLNQPQHF.

V and J are TRBV7-9 and TRBJ2-3; weak D call: TRBD1 (6 bases). This CDR3 contains 16 residues. Germline V gene data show CDR1 as SEHNR and CDR2 as FQNEAQ (reference sequence). V lost 4 bases and J lost 2, with 16 bases in between. CDR3 in amino acids: CASSSGQYRATDTQYF. CDR3 nucleotide sequence: TGTGCCAGCAGCTCAGGACAGTATAGGGCCACAGATACGCAGTATTTT.

In this sample, this clone turned up once. This chain connects TRBV2 to TRBJ1-2, with D unclear. Looked up from germline, CDR1 is SNHLY and CDR2 is FYNNEI. The CDR3 has 12 amino acids. V lost 5 bases, J lost 2 bases, and 6 bases lay in between. The CDR3 here is CASSTTNYGYTF. The CDR3 DNA sequence: TGTGCCAGCAGTACAACGAACTATGGCTACACCTTC. Supplemented by reference TRBV2 and TRBJ1-2, the full variable domain reads EPEVTQTPSHQVTQMGQEVILRCVPISNHLYFYWYRQILGQKVEFLVSFYNNEISEKSEIFDDQFSVERPDGSNFTLKIRSTKLEDSAMYFCASSTTNYGYTFGSGTRLTVV.

This sequence joins TRBV30 and TRBJ1-1, with TRBD1 as a possible D gene (5 bases). CDR3 length equals 13 residues. Trimming removed 5 bases from V and 3 bases from J, with 13 bases in between. The germline V gene encodes CDR1 GTSNPN and CDR2 SVGIG (reference sequence). The chain's CDR3 is CAWGDLRDTEAFF. CDR3 nucleotides: TGTGCCTGGGGGGACCTACGGGACACTGAAGCTTTCTTT.

The chain has TRBV3-1 (or the pseudogene TRBV3-2) and TRBJ1-2, with D perhaps TRBD1 (5 bases). There are 15 residues in the CDR3. Germline V gene lookup returns CDR1 LGHDT and CDR2 YNNKEL (reference sequence). Between the trimmed V and J ends, which lost 4 bases and 2 bases, there was a span of 14 bases. The CDR3 DNA follows: TGTGCCAGCAGCCGGGACCCCCGAACCAACTATGGCTACACCTTC. It yields the protein CASSRDPRTNYGYTF.

V is TRBV19 and J is TRBJ1-1, with D possibly being TRBD1 (5 bases). The CDR3 runs 14 residues. In germline, CDR1 is LNHDA, CDR2 SQIVND (reference sequence). V was shortened by 6 bases and J by 5 bases, with 16 bases between the two germline ends. CDR3 sequence reads: CASRPGNFRTEAFF. The CDR3 DNA follows: TGTGCCAGTAGACCAGGGAATTTTCGGACTGAAGCTTTCTTT.

The J gene is TRBJ2-5, the V gene TRBV11-2, with D possibly being TRBD2 (6 bases). In germline, CDR1 is SGHAT, CDR2 FQNNGV. The ends were cut back, 1 base at V and 2 bases at J, with 8 bases in the middle. The length of the CDR3 is 14 residues. The CDR3 protein is CASSLGGLQETQYF. The CDR3 region has the DNA TGTGCCAGCAGCTTAGGAGGACTACAAGAGACCCAGTACTTC.

The chain recombines TRBV5-6 with TRBJ2-7; TRBD2 matches at 8 bases. This CDR3 is built from 15 residues. Germline-derived CDR1 and CDR2 are SGHDT and YYEEEE. The ends lost 0 bases at V and 2 bases at J; junction bases unmatched: 4. The CDR3 DNA follows: TGTGCCAGCAGCTTGGGGGAACTAGCGGCCTACGAGCAGTACTTC. Translation gives CASSLGELAAYEQYF.

CDR3 residues: CASSARDLGTGFSEQYF. The CDR3 coding sequence is TGTGCCAGCAGCGCGAGGGACCTCGGGACAGGTTTCTCCGAGCAGTACTTC. The chain is built from TRBV9 and TRBJ2-7; 8 bases line up with TRBD1. Germline V gives CDR1 SGDLS, CDR2 YYNGEE. The CDR3 loop spans 17 amino acids. V shed 3 bases, J shed 6 bases, and the junction held 17 bases outside the gene matches.

The chain couples TRBV5-4 to TRBJ2-2; tentative D call: TRBD1 (6 bases). V lost 2 bases, J lost 2 bases, and 10 bases lay in between. Germline V gene lookup returns CDR1 SGHNT and CDR2 YYREEE (reference sequence). CDR3 size: 15 residues. Written as DNA, the CDR3 is TGTGCCAGCAGCTTATACAGGGCAAACACCGGGGAGCTGTTTTTT. It codes for CASSLYRANTGELFF.

A single count supports this clone. This chain uses TRBV4-3 with TRBJ1-6; D unresolved. The CDR3 sequence is 14 residues long. With 1 base removed from V and 9 bases from J, the gap between germline ends came to 10 bases. CDR1 and CDR2 (germline): LGHNA, YSLEER. The CDR3 region is CASSQALDLSPLHF. The CDR3, as DNA: TGCGCCAGCAGCCAAGCCCTAGACCTTTCACCCCTCCACTTT.

The chain couples TRBV5-1 to TRBJ1-2; no clear D gene. Germline V gives CDR1 SGHRS, CDR2 YFSETQ. Trimming stripped 1 base from V and 5 bases from J, with 15 bases between. CDR3 length: 15 residues. CDR3 in amino acids: CASSLNQDGRYGYTF. The CDR3 bases are TGCGCCAGCAGCTTGAACCAGGATGGGCGGTATGGCTACACCTTC.

V gene TRBV5-1 combines with J gene TRBJ2-7; 7 bases are shared with TRBD1. The CDR3 totals 14 residues. V shed 0 bases, J shed 5 bases, and the junction held 5 bases outside the gene matches. Per germline, CDR1 SGHRS and CDR2 YFSETQ. CDR3 region: CASSLGQGSHEQYF. For the CDR3, the DNA is TGCGCCAGCAGCTTGGGACAGGGATCCCACGAGCAGTACTTC.

This clone has a single count. V usage is TRBV24-1 and J usage is TRBJ2-2, with D possibly being TRBD1 (5 bases). Germline V gene lookup returns CDR1 KGHDR and CDR2 SFDVKD. The V gene lost 3 bases and the J gene lost 1 base, with 11 bases spanning the gap. The CDR3 is 16 residues long. The CDR3 spells CATSDTPDRNTGELFF. The CDR3 nucleotides read TGTGCCACCAGTGATACCCCAGACAGGAACACCGGGGAGCTGTTTTTT.

V is TRBV6-5 and J is TRBJ2-7; D remains ambiguous. Germline V lookup: CDR1 MNHEY, CDR2 SVGAGI. This CDR3 spans 12 amino acids. Deletions cut 6 bases from V and 0 bases from J, with 6 bases between. CDR3 sequence: CASSSSSYEQYF. CDR3 nucleotide sequence: TGTGCCAGCAGCTCCAGCTCCTACGAGCAGTACTTC.

The chain joins TRBV4-2 to TRBJ2-4, with no clear D. V lost 0 bases and J lost 0, with 6 bases in between. Germline-derived CDR1 and CDR2 are LGHNA and YNFKEQ. This CDR3 is built from 15 residues. CDR3: CASSQDRLAKNIQYF. CDR3 nucleotides: TGTGCCAGCAGCCAAGACAGGTTAGCCAAAAACATTCAGTACTTC.

The genes are TRBV6-5 and TRBJ1-5; TRBD1 is a possible D gene (6 bases). V was trimmed by 5 bases and J by 7 bases, leaving 12 bases between them. The CDR3 loop spans 13 amino acids. From germline, CDR1 is MNHEY and CDR2 SVGAGI. The CDR3 region has the DNA TGTGCCAGCAGTCCGGACAGTAAACAGCCCCAGCATTTT. Amino acid sequence: CASSPDSKQPQHF.

This clone was observed once. The chain carries TRBV3-1 (or the pseudogene TRBV3-2) and TRBJ2-7; a possible D gene is TRBD2 (6 bases). V lost 0 bases and J lost 3, with 12 bases in between. The CDR3 is 15 amino acids. Germline V gives CDR1 LGHDT, CDR2 YNNKEL (reference sequence). CDR3 region: CASSQDRGLHYEQYF. CDR3 nucleotides: TGTGCCAGCAGCCAAGATAGGGGACTTCACTACGAGCAGTACTTC.

The J gene is TRBJ2-2, the V gene TRBV5-1; D call uncertain. CDR3 length equals 15 residues. The ends were cut back, 6 bases at V and 4 bases at J, with 16 bases in the middle. The germline gives CDR1 SGHRS, CDR2 YFSETQ. In nucleotides, the CDR3 is TGCGCCAGCACCCCGAGTATTATCCCCACCGGGGAGCTGTTTTTT. Residues: CASTPSIIPTGELFF. The full variable domain, its missing parts supplied by reference TRBV5-1 and TRBJ2-2, is KAGVTQTPRYLIKTRGQQVTLSCSPISGHRSVSWYQQTPGQGLQFLFEYFSETQRNKGNFPGRFSGRQFSNSRSEMNVSTLELGDSALYLCASTPSIIPTGELFFGEGSRLTVL.

The V call is TRBV6-6, the J call TRBJ2-7; 9 bases match TRBD2. This CDR3 is built from 18 residues. J lost 2 bases, V lost 5 bases, and 16 bases had no gene match. Germline CDR1 is MNHNY and CDR2 is SVGAGI (reference sequence). CDR3: CASSPRGSGGLLTYEQYF. The DNA of the CDR3 is TGTGCCAGCAGTCCCCGGGGTAGCGGGGGTTTACTTACCTACGAGCAGTACTTC.